This TCR beta chain stems from a study of response to subunit inactivated influenza vaccine. Note on this clonotype: Its antigen is undetermined.

Germline V CDR1 and CDR2: MDHEN, SYDVKM. Germline trimming cut 2 bases from V and 3 bases from J; bases unmatched to any gene: 4. The CDR3 spans 16 residues. Using its own MiXCR run on the RT-PCR reads, TCRdb lists one record per CDR3 protein. The sample consists of around 530,000 distinct CDR3 sequences, roughly 12% of them appearing once. Regarding the study as a whole: Few additional T cells are recruited per seasonal influenza vaccination, authors suggested.

This TCR came from a man aged 50 to 59 who received an inactivated influenza vaccine. This specimen was PBMCs from blood, taken on the day of vaccination. The chain couples TRBV28 to TRBJ2-5; 12 bases are a match to TRBD2. CDR3 DNA sequence: TGTGCCAGCAGTTTACGACTAGCGGGAGAGGAAGAGACCCAGTACTTC. Residues: CASSLRLAGEEETQYF.